This TCR beta chain was profiled in a study of T cell responses to AZD1222 COVID-19 vaccine (dated by TCRdb to the early 2020s). About the investigation overall: Because spike-specific TCR depth and breadth did not differ between the two schedules, AZD1222 recipients who got a second dose at roughly 4 weeks were pooled with those who got a second dose at roughly 12 weeks. Trial participants were enrolled by age into subgroups of 18-55, 56-69 and 70-plus years, and roughly 150, 30 and 60 TCR-sequenced participants, respectively, were included in these subgroups. A total of about 230 trial participants underwent TCR sequencing, of whom about 210 received two doses of AZD1222 and approximately 25 received two doses of the MenACWY control vaccine. Beyond this particular receptor, the publication reports: Participants were mostly white British and included more females than males, and it was suggested by the authors that clonal diversity may have been underestimated. Conclusions about previously exposed vaccinees were limited because only six or seven AZD1222 recipients were SARS-CoV-2 seropositive at baseline. CD4 TCRs associated with the vaccine covered the entire spike protein, and the dominant responses were in regions 160-218 and 743-854. In the small 56-69-year group, the increase in depth fell short of significance, most likely because of low power. Reportedly, close to half of the unique spike-specific TCRs recognized epitopes lying outside the regions that are mutated in the B.1.351 and B.1.1.7 variants. A significant rise in spike-specific TCR breadth and depth was observed after two AZD1222 doses relative to day 0 and relative to MenACWY recipients. Because no day 14 peak-response samples were available, the repertoires could be characterized only after the peak T cell response.

The CDR3 regions of human TCRbeta chains were analyzed by immunosequencing. The original pipeline was this. Repertoire TCRs were matched against a reference library of SARS-CoV-2-specific TCRs generated with the MIRA antigen-specificity platform. Breadth meant the fraction of unique TCRs that were SARS-CoV-2-associated, whereas depth meant the fraction of total T cells that were SARS-CoV-2-associated. Using the MIRA data, each spike-specific TCR was assigned both to the spike region to which the TCR was reactive and to a CD4 or CD8 class. Log10-transformed breadth and depth values were compared by one-way ANOVA with Sidak's multiple comparisons tests. This is the immuneACCESS table as TCRdb keeps it, with only in-frame sequences that have V and J called. A part of the clones is gone; compared with another copy, unresolved V genes explain less than half, and the rest is unexplained. For V, J and clone size, that table is used; D and trimming come from the DNA. The sample contains 55,000 to 85,000 clones, 84% of them found a single time. The ten largest clones capture about a tenth of the sample.

Trimming takes 4 bases from V and 3 bases from J, and the germline ends sit 14 bases apart. The CDR3 covers 15 residues, taking in both the cysteine and the phenylalanine. Only CDR3 DNA is held: 45 bases, read in frame from base 1. CDR1 SGHKS and CDR2 YYEKEE are derived from the germline V gene (reference sequence). The time point tag for this specimen amounts to: baseline before first vaccination. Vaccinee samples were obtained from the UK trials COV001 and COV002, which included a single-blind randomized controlled phase 2/3 trial of AZD1222 (ChAdOx1 nCoV-19) in healthy adults. For TCRbeta chain sequencing, PBMC samples from trial participants were taken at day 0 and at day 28 after the second dose. A word on this clone: Its antigen remains undetermined. The record has no base qualities; no much larger clone is one base away.

This receptor was taken from an adult in good health. The chain was built from TRBV5-5 and TRBJ1-5, with no reliable assignment of the D segment. The sample consisted of peripheral blood, taken on day 0 of AZD1222 vaccination. The CDR3 sequence is CASSPGVAANQPQHF. The nucleotide sequence is given as TGTGCCAGCAGCCCAGGAGTAGCAGCCAATCAGCCCCAGCATTTT.